Below are 14 T cell receptor beta chains sequenced from a single sample in a study of patients and donors after allogeneic stem cell transplantation. TCRdb analysed the RT-PCR reads with MiXCR anew, one entry per CDR3 protein. This sample carries about 960,000 distinct CDR3 sequences, about a sixth of them seen once, and the ten largest clones take 5% to 6.5%. The material sequenced was blood, either unsorted or a sorted T cell fraction (not recorded which). The source is a human donor who was either an allogeneic HSCT recipient or a stem cell or donor lymphocyte infusion donor (not recorded which). It is not recorded whose cells these are; they may come from a transplant donor.

The chain has TRBV7-2 and TRBJ1-1; maybe TRBD1 (5 bases). This CDR3 is built from 15 residues. Trimming took off 1 base at V and 0 bases at J, with 9 bases between the two ends. CDR1 is SGHTA and CDR2 is FQGNSA in the germline V gene. The CDR3 DNA reads TGTGCCAGCAGCTTAGAAAGACAGTTGAACACTGAAGCTTTCTTT. It codes for CASSLERQLNTEAFF.

This clonotype was counted a few times. V usage is TRBV7-2 and J usage is TRBJ2-2; D unclear. Trimming shortened V by 5 bases and J by 6 bases, and 19 bases separated the two germline ends. CDR1 SGHTA and CDR2 FQGNSA come from the germline V gene. The CDR3 has 16 amino acids. The CDR3 DNA follows: TGTGCCAGCAGCGCCCCAGCCGGCAAACTCGCCGGGGAGCTGTTTTTT. As protein: CASSAPAGKLAGELFF.

With respect to this clonotype: The junction departs from the called germline gene at one end, perhaps through a read error. The chain couples TRBV7-7 to TRBJ2-5; D is perhaps TRBD1 (6 bases). This CDR3 spans 14 amino acids. Germline V gene data show CDR1 as SSHAT and CDR2 as FNYEAQ (reference sequence). CDR3 nucleotides: TGTGCTAGCAGCTTGATCGGACAGAAAGAGACCCAGTACTTC. Encoded protein: CASSLIGQKETQYF.

This clonotype turned up a few times. The CDR3 here is CASSLETANYGYTF. Here the CDR3 DNA reads TGTGCCAGCAGCTTAGAGACAGCTAACTATGGCTACACCTTC. V and J are TRBV5-5 and TRBJ1-2, with TRBD1 as a possible D gene (5 bases). This CDR3 contains 14 residues. Germline CDR1 is SGHKS and CDR2 is YYEKEE (reference sequence). Between the trimmed V and J ends, which lost 2 bases and 0 bases, there was a span of 8 bases. Drawing the rest from reference TRBV5-5 and TRBJ1-2, the complete variable domain is DAGVTQSPTHLIKTRGQQVTLRCSPISGHKSVSWYQQVLGQGPQFIFQYYEKEERGRGNFPDRFSARQFPNYSSELNVNALLLGDSALYLCASSLETANYGYTFGSGTRLTVV.

This sequence joins TRBV5-1 and TRBJ2-7, with a tentative D call TRBD2 (5 bases). Trimming took 0 bases from V and 3 from J, leaving 19 bases between them. The CDR3 totals 17 residues. Looked up from germline, CDR1 is SGHRS and CDR2 is YFSETQ. CDR3 region: CASSLAGIGIQLYEQYF. The CDR3 DNA reads TGCGCCAGCAGCTTGGCGGGGATAGGAATCCAGCTCTACGAGCAGTACTTC.

This clonotype was seen more than once but under ten times. The rearrangement uses TRBV11-3 and TRBJ2-5; D is perhaps TRBD1 or TRBD2 (5 bases each). This CDR3 is 14 amino acids long. The V end was cut by 6 bases, the J end by 1 base, with 12 bases between. Germline CDR1 is SGHNT and CDR2 is YENEEA. The chain's CDR3 is CASRSWDGQETQYF. DNA of the CDR3: TGTGCCAGCAGATCGTGGGACGGCCAAGAGACCCAGTACTTC. The full variable domain, with the rest looked up from reference TRBV11-3 and TRBJ2-5, is EAGVVQSPRYKIIEKKQPVAFWCNPISGHNTLYWYLQNLGQGPELLIRYENEEAVDDSQLPKDRFSAERLKGVDSTLKIQPAELGDSAVYLCASRSWDGQETQYFGPGTRLLVL.

The gene calls are TRBV5-1 and TRBJ2-3; 14 nucleotides agree with TRBD2. This CDR3 has 17 residues. With 5 bases clipped from V and 3 bases from J, the junction kept 8 bases outside the gene matches. The germline V gene encodes CDR1 SGHRS and CDR2 YFSETQ. CDR3 nucleotides: TGCGCCAGCAGGCAACCCCGGACTAGCGGGAGGACAGATACGCAGTATTTT. This translates into CASRQPRTSGRTDTQYF.

This chain joins TRBV12-3 or TRBV12-4 and TRBJ1-3; D gene ambiguous. Trimming cost V 5 bases and J 0 bases, with 8 bases left between them. The CDR3 consists of 14 residues. CDR3 nucleotides: TGTGCCAGCAGTGGACTGCCCTCTGGAAACACCATATATTTT. Amino acid sequence: CASSGLPSGNTIYF.

This clonotype was observed a handful of times. The rearrangement joins TRBV29-1 to TRBJ1-1; 9 bases fit TRBD1. There are 18 residues in the CDR3. Germline assignment: CDR1 SQVTM and CDR2 ANQGSEA. V shed 5 bases, J shed 4 bases, and the junction held 20 bases outside the gene matches. CDR3 sequence (DNA): TGCAGCGTTTCGGTGGCCGACAGGGGGGAGACAAAGGGCACTGAAGCTTTCTTT. Its translation is CSVSVADRGETKGTEAFF.

V gene TRBV7-2 combines with J gene TRBJ2-1; the match to TRBD2 covers 9 bases. The CDR3 is 16 amino acids. The J segment lost 4 bases and the V segment lost 3 bases, leaving 7 bases of the junction unmatched. Germline V gives CDR1 SGHTA, CDR2 FQGNSA. The DNA for the CDR3 is TGTGCCAGCAGCTTCAATAGCGGGAGAATATACAATGAGCAGTTCTTC. This encodes CASSFNSGRIYNEQFF.

This clonotype has just a few counts. The chain links TRBV20-1 to TRBJ2-5; 7 bases map to TRBD1. The V segment lost 3 bases and the J segment 4 bases; nucleotides outside the gene matches: 5. The CDR3 has 13 amino acids. In germline, CDR1 is DFQATT, CDR2 SNEGSKA (reference sequence). The CDR3, as DNA: TGCAGTGCTAGTAAGGGACAGAGAGAGACCCAGTACTTC. It specifies CSASKGQRETQYF.

Regarding this clonotype: Mismatch with germline at one junction end may stem from a read error. This sequence joins TRBV3-1 and TRBJ2-1; 11 bases are a match to TRBD2. CDR3 length equals 16 residues. Germline CDR1 and CDR2: LGHDT and YNNKEL (reference sequence). The CDR3 is CASSEEGTSGYNEQFF. The CDR3, as DNA: TGTGCCAGCAGCGAAGAAGGGACTAGCGGCTACAATGAGCAGTTCTTC.

The chain links TRBV3-1 to TRBJ2-1; tentatively, D is TRBD1 or TRBD2 (5 bases each). Trimming cost V 3 bases and J 5 bases, with 17 bases left between them. The germline V gene has CDR1 LGHDT and CDR2 YNNKEL (reference sequence). The CDR3 loop spans 16 amino acids. CDR3 region: CASSQRAGSGNNEQFF. CDR3 bases: TGTGCCAGCAGCCAGCGGGCAGGGAGTGGTAACAATGAGCAGTTCTTC.

This clonotype was detected only a few times. V usage is TRBV10-3 and J usage is TRBJ1-5, with TRBD1 matching over 7 bases. Trimming cost V 6 bases and J 7 bases; bases outside gene matches: 21. Germline V lookup: CDR1 ENHRY, CDR2 SYGVKD. This CDR3 is built from 18 residues. CDR3 bases: TGTGCCATCAGCCCCACGTCAGGGGGGCGTAGTGGGATCCAGCCCCAGCATTTT. Encoded protein: CAISPTSGGRSGIQPQHF.